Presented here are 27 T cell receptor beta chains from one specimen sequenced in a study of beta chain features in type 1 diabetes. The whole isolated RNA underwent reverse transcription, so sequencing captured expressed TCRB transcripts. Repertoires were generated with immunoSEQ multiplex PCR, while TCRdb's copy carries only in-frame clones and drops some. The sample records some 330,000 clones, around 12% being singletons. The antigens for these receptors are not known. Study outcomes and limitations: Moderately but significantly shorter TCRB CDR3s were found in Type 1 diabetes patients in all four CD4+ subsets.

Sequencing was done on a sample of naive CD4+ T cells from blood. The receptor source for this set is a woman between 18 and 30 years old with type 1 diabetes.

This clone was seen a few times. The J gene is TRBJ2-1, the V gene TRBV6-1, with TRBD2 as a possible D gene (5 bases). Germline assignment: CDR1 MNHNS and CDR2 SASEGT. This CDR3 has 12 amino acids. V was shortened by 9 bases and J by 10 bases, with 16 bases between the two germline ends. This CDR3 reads CASSGTVWEQFF. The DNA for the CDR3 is TGTGCCAGTTCGGGAACCGTCTGGGAGCAGTTCTTC.

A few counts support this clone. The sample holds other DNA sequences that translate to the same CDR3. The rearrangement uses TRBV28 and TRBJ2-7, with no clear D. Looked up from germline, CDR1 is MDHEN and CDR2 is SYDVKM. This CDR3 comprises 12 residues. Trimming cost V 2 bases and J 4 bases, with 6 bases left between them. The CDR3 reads CASSLRGYEQYF. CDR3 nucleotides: TGTGCCAGCAGTTTAAGAGGTTACGAGCAGTACTTC.

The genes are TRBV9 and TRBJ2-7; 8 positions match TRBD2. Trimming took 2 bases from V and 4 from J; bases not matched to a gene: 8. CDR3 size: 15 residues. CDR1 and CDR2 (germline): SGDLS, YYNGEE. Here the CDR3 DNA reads TGTGCCAGCAGCGTGGACTCCGGGACTAGGTACGAGCAGTACTTC. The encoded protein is CASSVDSGTRYEQYF.

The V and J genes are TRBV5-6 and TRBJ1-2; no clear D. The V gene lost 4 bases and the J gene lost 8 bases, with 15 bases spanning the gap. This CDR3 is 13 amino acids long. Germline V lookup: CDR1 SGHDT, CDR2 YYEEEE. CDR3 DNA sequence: TGTGCCAGCAGCCAATTTCGGTCGTTAGGCTACACCTTC. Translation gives CASSQFRSLGYTF.

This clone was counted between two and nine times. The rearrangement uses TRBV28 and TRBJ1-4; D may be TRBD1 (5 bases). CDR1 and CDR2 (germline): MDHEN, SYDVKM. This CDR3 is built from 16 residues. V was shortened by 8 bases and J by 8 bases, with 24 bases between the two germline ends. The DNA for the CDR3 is TGTGCCAGCCTCCGCCTAAACCCGCAGGGAGGAGAAAAACTGTTTTTT. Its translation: CASLRLNPQGGEKLFF.

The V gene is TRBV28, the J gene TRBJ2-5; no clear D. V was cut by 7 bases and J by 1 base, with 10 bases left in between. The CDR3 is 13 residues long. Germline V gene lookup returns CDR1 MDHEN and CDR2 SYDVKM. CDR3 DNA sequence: TGTGCCAGCACTCGAGAGATCCAAGAGACCCAGTACTTC. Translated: CASTREIQETQYF.

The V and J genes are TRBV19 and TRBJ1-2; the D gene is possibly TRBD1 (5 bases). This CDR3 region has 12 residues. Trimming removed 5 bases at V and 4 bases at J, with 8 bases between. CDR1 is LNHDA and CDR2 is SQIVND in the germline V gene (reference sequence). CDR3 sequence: CASSFDSYGYTF. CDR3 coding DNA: TGTGCCAGTAGTTTCGACAGCTATGGCTACACCTTC.

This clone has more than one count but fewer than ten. CDR3 sequence: CATSTPNARLRAFF. The DNA for the CDR3 is TGTGCCACCAGCACTCCAAACGCCCGGTTACGAGCTTTCTTT. The rearrangement uses TRBV15 and TRBJ1-1; no definite D call. This CDR3 comprises 14 residues. V lost 4 bases and J lost 10, with 19 bases in between. CDR1 and CDR2 from the germline V gene are LNHNV and YYDKDF (reference sequence). Complete variable domain (other parts from reference TRBV15 and TRBJ1-1): DAMVIQNPRYQVTQFGKPVTLSCSQTLNHNVMYWYQQKSSQAPKLLFHYYDKDFNNEADTPDNFQSRRPNTSFCFLDIRSPGLGDTAMYLCATSTPNARLRAFFGQGTRLTVV.

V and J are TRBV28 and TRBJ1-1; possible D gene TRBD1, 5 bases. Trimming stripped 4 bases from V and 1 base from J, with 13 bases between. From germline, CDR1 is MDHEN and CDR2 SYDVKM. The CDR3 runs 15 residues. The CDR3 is CASSSGGRWNTEAFF. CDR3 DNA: TGTGCCAGCAGTTCGGGGGGGAGATGGAACACTGAAGCTTTCTTT.

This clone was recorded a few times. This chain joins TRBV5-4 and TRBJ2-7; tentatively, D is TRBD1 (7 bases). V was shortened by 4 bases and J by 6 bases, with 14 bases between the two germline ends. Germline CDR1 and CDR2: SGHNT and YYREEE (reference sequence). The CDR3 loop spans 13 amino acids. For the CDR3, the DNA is TGTGCCAGCAGCGTCCTCCAGGGGGGCGAGCAGTACTTC. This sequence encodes CASSVLQGGEQYF.

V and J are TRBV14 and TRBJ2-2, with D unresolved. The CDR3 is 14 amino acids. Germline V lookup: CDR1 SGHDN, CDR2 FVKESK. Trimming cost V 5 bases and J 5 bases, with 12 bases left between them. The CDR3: CASSSRLRTGELFF. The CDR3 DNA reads TGTGCCAGCAGCTCCCGGCTGAGGACCGGGGAGCTGTTTTTT.

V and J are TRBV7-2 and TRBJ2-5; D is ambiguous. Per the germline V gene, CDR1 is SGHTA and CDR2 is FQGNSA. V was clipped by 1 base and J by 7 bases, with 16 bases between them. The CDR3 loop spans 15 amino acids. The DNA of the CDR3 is TGTGCCAGCAGCTTAGTGTCAGCCCCAACGGGGACCCAGTACTTC. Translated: CASSLVSAPTGTQYF. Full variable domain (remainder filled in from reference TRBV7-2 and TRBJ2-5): GAGVSQSPSNKVTEKGKDVELRCDPISGHTALYWYRQSLGQGLEFLIYFQGNSAPDKSGLPSDRFSAERTGGSVSTLTIQRTQQEDSAVYLCASSLVSAPTGTQYFGPGTRLLVL.

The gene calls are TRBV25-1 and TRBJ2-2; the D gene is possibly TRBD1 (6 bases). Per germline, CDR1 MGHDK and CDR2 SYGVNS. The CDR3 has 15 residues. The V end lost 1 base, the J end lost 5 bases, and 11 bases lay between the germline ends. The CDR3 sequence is CASSESTGPTGELFF. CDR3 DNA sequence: TGTGCCAGCAGTGAATCCACAGGGCCTACCGGGGAGCTGTTTTTT.

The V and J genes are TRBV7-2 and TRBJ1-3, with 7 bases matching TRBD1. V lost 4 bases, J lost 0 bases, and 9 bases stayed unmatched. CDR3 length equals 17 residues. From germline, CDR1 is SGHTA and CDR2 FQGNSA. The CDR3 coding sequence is TGTGCCAGCAGCTCTTATCCGGGACAGCTCTCTGGAAACACCATATATTTT. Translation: CASSSYPGQLSGNTIYF.

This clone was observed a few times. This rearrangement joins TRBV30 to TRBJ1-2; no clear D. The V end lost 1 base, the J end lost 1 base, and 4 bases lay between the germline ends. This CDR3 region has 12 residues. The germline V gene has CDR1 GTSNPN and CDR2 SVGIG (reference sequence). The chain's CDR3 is CAWSAINYGYTF. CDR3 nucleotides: TGTGCCTGGAGTGCCATTAACTATGGCTACACCTTC.

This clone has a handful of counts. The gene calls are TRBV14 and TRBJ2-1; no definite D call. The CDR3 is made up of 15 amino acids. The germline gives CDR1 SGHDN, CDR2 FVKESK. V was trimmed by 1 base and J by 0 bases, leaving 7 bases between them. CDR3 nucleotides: TGTGCCAGCAGCCAAGGGTCTAGCTCCTACAATGAGCAGTTCTTC. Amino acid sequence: CASSQGSSSYNEQFF.

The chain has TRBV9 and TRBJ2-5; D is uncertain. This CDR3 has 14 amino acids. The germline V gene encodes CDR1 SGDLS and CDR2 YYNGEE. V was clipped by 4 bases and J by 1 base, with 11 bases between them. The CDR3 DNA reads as TGTGCCAGCAGCCCCCGCGCGATCCAAGAGACCCAGTACTTC. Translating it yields CASSPRAIQETQYF.

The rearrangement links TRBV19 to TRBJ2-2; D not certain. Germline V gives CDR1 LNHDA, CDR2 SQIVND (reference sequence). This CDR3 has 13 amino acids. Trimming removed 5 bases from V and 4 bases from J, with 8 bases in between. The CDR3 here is CASSSGFTGELFF. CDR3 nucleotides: TGTGCCAGTAGTTCCGGGTTCACCGGGGAGCTGTTTTTT.

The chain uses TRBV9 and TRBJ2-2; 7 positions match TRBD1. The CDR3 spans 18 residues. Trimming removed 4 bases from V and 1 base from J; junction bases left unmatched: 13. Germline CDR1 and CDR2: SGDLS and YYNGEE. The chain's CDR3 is CASSHNLRGRLNTGELFF. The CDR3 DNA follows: TGTGCCAGCAGCCATAATTTAAGGGGGCGATTGAACACCGGGGAGCTGTTTTTT.

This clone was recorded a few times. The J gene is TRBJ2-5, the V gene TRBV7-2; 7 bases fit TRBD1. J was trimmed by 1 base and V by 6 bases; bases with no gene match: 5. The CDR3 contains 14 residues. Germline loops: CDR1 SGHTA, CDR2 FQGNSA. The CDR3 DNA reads TGTGCCAGCAGACCGGACAGGCGCCAAGAGACCCAGTACTTC. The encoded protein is CASRPDRRQETQYF.

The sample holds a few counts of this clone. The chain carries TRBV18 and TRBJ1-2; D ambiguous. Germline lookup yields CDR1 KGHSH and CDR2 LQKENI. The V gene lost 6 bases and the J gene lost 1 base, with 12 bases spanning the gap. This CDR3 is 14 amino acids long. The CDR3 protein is CASSLEADNYGYTF. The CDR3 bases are TGTGCCAGCTCCTTAGAAGCCGATAACTATGGCTACACCTTC.

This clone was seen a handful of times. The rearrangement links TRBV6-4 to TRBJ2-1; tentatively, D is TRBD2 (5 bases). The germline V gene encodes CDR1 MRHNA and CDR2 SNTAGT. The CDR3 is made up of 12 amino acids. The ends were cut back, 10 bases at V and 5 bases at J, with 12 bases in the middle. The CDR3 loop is CATTGIDNEQFF. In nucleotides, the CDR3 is TGTGCCACAACCGGGATTGACAATGAGCAGTTCTTC.

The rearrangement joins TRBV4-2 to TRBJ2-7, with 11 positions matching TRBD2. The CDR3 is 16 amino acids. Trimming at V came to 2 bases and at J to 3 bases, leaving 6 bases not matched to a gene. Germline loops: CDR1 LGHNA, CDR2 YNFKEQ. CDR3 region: CASSQQGLAVNYEQYF. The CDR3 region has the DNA TGTGCCAGCAGCCAACAGGGACTAGCGGTTAACTACGAGCAGTACTTC.

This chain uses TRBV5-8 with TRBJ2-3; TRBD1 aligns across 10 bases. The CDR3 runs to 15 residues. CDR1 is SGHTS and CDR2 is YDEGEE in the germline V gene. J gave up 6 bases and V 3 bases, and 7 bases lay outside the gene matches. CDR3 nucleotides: TGTGCCAGCAGCTCCGGACAGGGGGAGACGGATACGCAGTATTTT. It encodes CASSSGQGETDTQYF. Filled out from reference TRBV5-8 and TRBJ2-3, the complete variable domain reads EAGVTQSPTHLIKTRGQQATLRCSPISGHTSVYWYQQALGLGLQFLLWYDEGEERNRGNFPPRFSGRQFPNYSSELNVNALELEDSALYLCASSSGQGETDTQYFGPGTRLTVL.

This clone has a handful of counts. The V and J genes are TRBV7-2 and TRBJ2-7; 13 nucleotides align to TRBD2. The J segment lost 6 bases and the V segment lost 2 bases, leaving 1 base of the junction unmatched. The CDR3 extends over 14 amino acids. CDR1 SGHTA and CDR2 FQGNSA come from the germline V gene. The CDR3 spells CASSLTSGRGEQYF. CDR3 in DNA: TGTGCCAGCAGCTTAACTAGCGGGAGGGGCGAGCAGTACTTC.

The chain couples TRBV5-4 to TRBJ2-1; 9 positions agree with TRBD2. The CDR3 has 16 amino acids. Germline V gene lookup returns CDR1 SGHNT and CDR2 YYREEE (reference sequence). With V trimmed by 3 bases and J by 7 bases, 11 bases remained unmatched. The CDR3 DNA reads TGTGCCAGCAGCTCCGAAAGCGGGGGGTATGGGAATGAGCAGTTCTTC. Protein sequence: CASSSESGGYGNEQFF. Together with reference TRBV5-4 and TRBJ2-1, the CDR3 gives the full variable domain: ETGVTQSPTHLIKTRGQQVTLRCSSQSGHNTVSWYQQALGQGPQFIFQYYREEENGRGNFPPRFSGLQFPNYSSELNVNALELDDSALYLCASSSESGGYGNEQFFGPGTRLTVL.

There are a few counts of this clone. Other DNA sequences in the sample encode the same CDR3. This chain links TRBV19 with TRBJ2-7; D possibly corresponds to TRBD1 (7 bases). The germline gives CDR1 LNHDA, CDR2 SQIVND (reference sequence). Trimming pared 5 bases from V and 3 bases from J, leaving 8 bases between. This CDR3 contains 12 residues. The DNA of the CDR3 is TGTGCCAGTAGTCAGGGGGGCTACGAGCAGTACTTC. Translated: CASSQGGYEQYF.